This T cell receptor beta chain was observed in a study of a mutant IDH1 vaccine in newly diagnosed glioma. Across the whole study: Patients under treatment included around 60% males and about 38% females and had a mean age of approximately 44 years. Those enrolled had earlier been treated with radiotherapy, temozolomide, or both, mostly both.

The CDR3 contains 16 residues. V lost 1 base to trimming and J lost 3 bases, with 15 bases between them. CDR1 and CDR2 (germline): LNHDA, SQIVND (reference sequence). Time point indicated: baseline, week 1 (first vaccination visit). Treatment meaning: pre-vaccination baseline after standard-of-care therapy. About this clone itself: Its specificity is not known.

Sequencing was performed with immunoSEQ multiplex PCR; in TCRdb, only in-frame clones are kept and a portion is missing. The sample has about 51,000 clones, over 65% seen once. Study results and limitations: Vaccine-induced immune responses occurred in roughly 94% of patients.

The sample here was PBMCs, taken from a glioma patient treated with radiotherapy, temozolomide or both. This chain uses TRBV19 with TRBJ1-1, with a possible D match to TRBD1 (6 bases). This receptor was taken from a woman aged 40 to 55 with glioma. The DNA of the CDR3 is TGTGCCAGTAGTATAGGGATCAGGGGTCTTGACACTGAAGCTTTCTTT. This sequence encodes CASSIGIRGLDTEAFF.